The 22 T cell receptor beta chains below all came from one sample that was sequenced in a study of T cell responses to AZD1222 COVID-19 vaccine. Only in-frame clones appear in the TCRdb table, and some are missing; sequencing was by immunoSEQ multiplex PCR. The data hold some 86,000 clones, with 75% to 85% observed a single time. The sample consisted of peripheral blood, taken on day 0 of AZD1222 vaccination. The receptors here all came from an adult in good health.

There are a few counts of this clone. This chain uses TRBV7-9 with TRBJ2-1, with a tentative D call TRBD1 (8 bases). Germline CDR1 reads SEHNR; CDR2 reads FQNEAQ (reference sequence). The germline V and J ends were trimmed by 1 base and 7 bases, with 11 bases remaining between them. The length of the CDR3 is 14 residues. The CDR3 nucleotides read TGTGCCAGCAGCTTAGTACAGGGGGGGAATGAGCAGTTCTTC. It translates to CASSLVQGGNEQFF.

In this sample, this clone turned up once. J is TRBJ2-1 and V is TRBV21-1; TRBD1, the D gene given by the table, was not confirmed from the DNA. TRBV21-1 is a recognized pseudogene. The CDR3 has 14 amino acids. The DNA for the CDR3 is TGTGCCAGCACAGGGAAGGGGGCGCTTCATGAGCAGTTCTTC. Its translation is CASTGKGALHEQFF.

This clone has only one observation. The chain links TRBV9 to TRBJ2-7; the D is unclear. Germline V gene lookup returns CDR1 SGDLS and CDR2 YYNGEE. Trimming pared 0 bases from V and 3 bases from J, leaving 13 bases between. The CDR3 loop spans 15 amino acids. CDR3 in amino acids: CASSVGDDRIYEQYF. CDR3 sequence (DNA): TGTGCCAGCAGCGTAGGCGATGATAGAATCTACGAGCAGTACTTC.

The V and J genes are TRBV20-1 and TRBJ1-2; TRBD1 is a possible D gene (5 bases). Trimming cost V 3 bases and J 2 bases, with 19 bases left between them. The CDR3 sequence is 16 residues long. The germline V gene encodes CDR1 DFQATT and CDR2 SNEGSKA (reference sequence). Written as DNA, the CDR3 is TGCAGTGCTAGTTTCCCAAAAGGGACGAGAAACTATGGCTACACCTTC. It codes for CSASFPKGTRNYGYTF.

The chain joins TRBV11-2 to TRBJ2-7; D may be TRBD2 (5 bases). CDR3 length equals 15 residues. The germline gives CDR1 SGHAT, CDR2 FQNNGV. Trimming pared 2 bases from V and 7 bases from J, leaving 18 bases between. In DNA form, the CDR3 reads TGTGCCAGCAGCTTACTGTCGTCTAGCCCGGGGGAGCAGTACTTC. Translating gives CASSLLSSSPGEQYF.

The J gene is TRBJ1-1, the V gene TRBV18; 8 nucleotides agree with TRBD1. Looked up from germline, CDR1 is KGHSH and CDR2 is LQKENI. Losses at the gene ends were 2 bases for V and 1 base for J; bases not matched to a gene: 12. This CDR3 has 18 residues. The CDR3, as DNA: TGTGCCAGCTCACCAATCGATCTGACAGGGGCGAAGAACACTGAAGCTTTCTTT. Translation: CASSPIDLTGAKNTEAFF.

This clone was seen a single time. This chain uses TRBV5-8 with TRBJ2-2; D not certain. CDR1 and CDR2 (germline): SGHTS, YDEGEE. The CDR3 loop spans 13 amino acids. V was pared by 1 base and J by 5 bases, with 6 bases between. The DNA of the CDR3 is TGTGCCAGCAGCTTGAGGCTTACCGGGGAGCTGTTTTTT. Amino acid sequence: CASSLRLTGELFF.

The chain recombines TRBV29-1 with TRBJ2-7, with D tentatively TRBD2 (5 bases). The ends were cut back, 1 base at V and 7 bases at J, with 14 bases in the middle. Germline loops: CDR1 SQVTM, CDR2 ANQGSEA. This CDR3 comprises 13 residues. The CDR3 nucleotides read TGCAGCGTTGAAGCCCGGGGTTCGGGTGAGCAGTACTTC. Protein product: CSVEARGSGEQYF.

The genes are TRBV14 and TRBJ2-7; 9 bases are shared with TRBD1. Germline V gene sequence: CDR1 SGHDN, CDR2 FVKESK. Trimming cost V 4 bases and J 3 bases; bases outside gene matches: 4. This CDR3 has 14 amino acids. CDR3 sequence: CASSPLTGGYEQYF. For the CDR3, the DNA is TGTGCCAGCAGCCCTCTGACAGGGGGCTACGAGCAGTACTTC.

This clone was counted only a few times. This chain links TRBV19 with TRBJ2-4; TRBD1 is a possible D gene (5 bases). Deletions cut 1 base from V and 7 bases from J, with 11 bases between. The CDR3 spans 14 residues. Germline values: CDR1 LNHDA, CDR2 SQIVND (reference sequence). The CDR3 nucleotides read TGTGCCAGTAGTATAGGCAGGGATCGGAACATTCAGTACTTC. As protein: CASSIGRDRNIQYF.

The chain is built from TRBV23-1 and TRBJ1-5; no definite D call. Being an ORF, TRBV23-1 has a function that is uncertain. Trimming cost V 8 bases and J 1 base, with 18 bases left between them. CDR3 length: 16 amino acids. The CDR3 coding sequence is TGCGCCAGCGGCCCCTTTTCAGCTTCGAGCAATCAGCCCCAGCATTTT. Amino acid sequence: CASGPFSASSNQPQHF.

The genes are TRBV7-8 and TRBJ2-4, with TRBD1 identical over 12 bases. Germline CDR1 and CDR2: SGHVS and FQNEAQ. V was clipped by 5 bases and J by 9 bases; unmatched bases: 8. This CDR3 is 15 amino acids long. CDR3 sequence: CASSAGTGGKGIQYF. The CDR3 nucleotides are TGTGCCAGCAGCGCCGGGACAGGGGGCAAGGGCATTCAGTACTTC.

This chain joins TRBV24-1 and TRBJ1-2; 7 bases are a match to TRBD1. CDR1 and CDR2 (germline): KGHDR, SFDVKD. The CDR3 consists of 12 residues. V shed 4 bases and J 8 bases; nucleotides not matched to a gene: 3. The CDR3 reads CATSDHRGGYTF. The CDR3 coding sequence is TGTGCCACCAGTGACCACAGGGGCGGCTACACCTTC.

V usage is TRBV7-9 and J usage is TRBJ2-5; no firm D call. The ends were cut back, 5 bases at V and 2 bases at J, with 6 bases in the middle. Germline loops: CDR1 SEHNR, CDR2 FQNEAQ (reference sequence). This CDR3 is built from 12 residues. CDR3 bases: TGTGCCAGCAGCCTGGGGCAAGAGACCCAGTACTTC. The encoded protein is CASSLGQETQYF.

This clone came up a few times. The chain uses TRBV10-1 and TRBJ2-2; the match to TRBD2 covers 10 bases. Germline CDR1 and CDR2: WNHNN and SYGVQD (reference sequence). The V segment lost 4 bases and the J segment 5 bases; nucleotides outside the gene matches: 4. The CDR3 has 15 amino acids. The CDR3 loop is CASSASGGRTGELFF. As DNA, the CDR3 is TGCGCCAGCAGTGCTAGCGGGGGTAGGACCGGGGAGCTGTTTTTT.

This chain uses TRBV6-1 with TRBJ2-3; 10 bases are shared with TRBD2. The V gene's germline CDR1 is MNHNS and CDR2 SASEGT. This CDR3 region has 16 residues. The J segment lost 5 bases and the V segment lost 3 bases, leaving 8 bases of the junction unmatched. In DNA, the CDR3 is TGTGCCAGCAGTGATTCTCCTAGCGGGGGAATAGATACGCAGTATTTT. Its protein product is CASSDSPSGGIDTQYF.

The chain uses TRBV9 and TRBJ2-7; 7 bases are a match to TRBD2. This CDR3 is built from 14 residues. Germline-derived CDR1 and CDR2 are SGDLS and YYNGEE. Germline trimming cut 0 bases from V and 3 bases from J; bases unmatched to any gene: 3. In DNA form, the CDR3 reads TGTGCCAGCAGCGTAGCTAGCGGAGGCTACGAGCAGTACTTC. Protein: CASSVASGGYEQYF.

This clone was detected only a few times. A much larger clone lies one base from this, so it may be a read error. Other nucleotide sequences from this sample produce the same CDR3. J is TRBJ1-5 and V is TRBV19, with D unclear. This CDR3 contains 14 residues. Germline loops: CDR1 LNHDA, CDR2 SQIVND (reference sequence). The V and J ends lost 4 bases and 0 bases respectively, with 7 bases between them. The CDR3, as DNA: TGTGCCAGTAGTACAGACTATAGCAATCAGCCCCAGCATTTT. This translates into CASSTDYSNQPQHF.

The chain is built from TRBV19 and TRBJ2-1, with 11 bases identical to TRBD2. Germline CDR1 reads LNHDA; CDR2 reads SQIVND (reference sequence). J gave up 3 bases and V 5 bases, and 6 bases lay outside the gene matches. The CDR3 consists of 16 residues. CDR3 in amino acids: CASSPQGLAVYNEQFF. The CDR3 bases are TGTGCCAGTAGTCCCCAGGGACTAGCGGTCTACAATGAGCAGTTCTTC.

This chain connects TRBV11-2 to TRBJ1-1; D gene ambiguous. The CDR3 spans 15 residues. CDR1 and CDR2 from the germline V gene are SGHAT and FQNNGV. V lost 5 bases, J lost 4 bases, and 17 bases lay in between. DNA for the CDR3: TGTGCCAGCAGCGTTAGAGGGTATCCTTCCACTGAAGCTTTCTTT. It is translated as CASSVRGYPSTEAFF. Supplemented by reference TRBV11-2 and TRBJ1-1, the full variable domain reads EAGVAQSPRYKIIEKRQSVAFWCNPISGHATLYWYQQILGQGPKLLIQFQNNGVVDDSQLPKDRFSAERLKGVDSTLKIQPAKLEDSAVYLCASSVRGYPSTEAFFGQGTRLTVV.

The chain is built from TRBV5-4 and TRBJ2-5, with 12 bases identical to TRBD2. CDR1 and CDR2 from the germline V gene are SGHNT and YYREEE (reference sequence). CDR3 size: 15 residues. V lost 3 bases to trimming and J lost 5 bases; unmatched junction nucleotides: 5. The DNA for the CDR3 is TGTGCCAGCAGCTCCCCTAGCGGGAGGGTGGAGACCCAGTACTTC. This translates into CASSSPSGRVETQYF. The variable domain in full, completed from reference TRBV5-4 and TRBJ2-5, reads ETGVTQSPTHLIKTRGQQVTLRCSSQSGHNTVSWYQQALGQGPQFIFQYYREEENGRGNFPPRFSGLQFPNYSSELNVNALELDDSALYLCASSSPSGRVETQYFGPGTRLLVL.

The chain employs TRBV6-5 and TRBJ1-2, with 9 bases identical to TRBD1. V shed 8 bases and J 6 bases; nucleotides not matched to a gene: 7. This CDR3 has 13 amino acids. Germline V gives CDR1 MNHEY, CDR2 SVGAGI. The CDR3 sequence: CASDPGQGHGYTF. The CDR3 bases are TGTGCCAGCGATCCGGGACAGGGCCATGGCTACACCTTC.